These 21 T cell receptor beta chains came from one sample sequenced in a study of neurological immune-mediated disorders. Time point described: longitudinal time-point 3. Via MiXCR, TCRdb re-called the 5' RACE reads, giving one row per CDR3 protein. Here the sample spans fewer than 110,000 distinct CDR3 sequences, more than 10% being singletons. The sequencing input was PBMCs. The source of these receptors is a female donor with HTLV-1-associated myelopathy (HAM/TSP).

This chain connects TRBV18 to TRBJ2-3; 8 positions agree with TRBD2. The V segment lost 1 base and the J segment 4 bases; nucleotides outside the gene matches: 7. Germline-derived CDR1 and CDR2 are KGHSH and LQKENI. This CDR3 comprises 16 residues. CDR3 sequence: CASSPRLGGAADTQYF. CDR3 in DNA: TGTGCCAGCTCACCACGACTCGGGGGGGCAGCAGATACGCAGTATTTT. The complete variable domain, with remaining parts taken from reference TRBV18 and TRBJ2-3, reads NAGVMQNPRHLVRRRGQEARLRCSPMKGHSHVYWYRQLPEEGLKFMVYLQKENIIDESGMPKERFSAEFPKEGPSILRIQQVVRGDSAAYFCASSPRLGGAADTQYFGPGTRLTVL.

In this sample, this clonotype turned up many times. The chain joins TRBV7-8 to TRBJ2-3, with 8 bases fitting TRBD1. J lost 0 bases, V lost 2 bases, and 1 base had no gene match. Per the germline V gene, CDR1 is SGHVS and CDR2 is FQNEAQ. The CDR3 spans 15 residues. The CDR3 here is CASSLRDRSTDTQYF. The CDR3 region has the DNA TGTGCCAGCAGCTTAAGGGACAGGAGCACAGATACGCAGTATTTT.

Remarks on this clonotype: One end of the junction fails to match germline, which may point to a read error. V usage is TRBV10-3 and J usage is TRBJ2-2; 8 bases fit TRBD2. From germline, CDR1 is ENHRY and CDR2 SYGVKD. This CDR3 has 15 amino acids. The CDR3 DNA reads TGTGCCATCAGTGAGACTATCGGGGGGGCCGGGGAGCCGTTTTTT. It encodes CAISETIGGAGEPFF.

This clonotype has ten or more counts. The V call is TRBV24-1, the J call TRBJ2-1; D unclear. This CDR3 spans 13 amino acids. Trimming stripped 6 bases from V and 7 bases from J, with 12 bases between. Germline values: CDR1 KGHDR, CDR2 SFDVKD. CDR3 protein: CATSPFGVNEQFF. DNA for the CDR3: TGTGCCACCAGTCCATTTGGGGTGAATGAGCAGTTCTTC.

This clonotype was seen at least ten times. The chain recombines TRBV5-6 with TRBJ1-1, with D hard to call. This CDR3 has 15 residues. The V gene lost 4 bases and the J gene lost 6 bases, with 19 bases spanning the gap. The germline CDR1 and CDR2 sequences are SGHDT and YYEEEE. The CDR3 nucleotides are TGTGCCAGCAGCCAATTGACTTCAATAAGGTCTGAAGCTTTCTTT. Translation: CASSQLTSIRSEAFF.

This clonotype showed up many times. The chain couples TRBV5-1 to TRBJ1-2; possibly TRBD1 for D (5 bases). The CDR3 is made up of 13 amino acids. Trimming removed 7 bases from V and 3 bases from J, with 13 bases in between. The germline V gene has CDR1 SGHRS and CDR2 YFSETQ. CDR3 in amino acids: CASSNRNYYGYTF. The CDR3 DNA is TGCGCCAGCTCAAACAGGAATTACTATGGCTACACCTTC.

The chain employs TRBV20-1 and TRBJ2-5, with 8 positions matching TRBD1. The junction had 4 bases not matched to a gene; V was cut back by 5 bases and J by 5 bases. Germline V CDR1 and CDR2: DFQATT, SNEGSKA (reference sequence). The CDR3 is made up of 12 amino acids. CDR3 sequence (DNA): TGCAGTGCTGAGACAGGGGACGAGACCCAGTACTTC. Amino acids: CSAETGDETQYF.

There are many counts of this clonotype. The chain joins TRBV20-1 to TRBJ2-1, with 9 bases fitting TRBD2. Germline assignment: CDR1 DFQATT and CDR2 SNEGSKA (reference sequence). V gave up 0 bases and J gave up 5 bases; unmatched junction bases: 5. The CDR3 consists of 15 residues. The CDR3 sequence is CSARDPAGGDNEQFF. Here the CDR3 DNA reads TGCAGTGCTAGAGATCCGGCGGGGGGGGACAATGAGCAGTTCTTC.

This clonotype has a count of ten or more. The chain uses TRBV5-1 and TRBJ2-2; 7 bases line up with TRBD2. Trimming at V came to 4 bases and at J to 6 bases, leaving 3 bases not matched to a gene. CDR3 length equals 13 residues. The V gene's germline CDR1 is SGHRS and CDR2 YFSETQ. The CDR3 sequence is CASSLTSPGELFF. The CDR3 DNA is TGCGCCAGCAGCCTGACTAGCCCCGGGGAGCTGTTTTTT.

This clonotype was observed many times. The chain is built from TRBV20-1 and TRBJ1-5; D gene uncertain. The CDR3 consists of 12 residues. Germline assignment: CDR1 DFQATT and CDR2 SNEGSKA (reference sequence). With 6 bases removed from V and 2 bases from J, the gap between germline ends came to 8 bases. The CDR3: CSASRGNQPQHF. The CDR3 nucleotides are TGCAGTGCCTCCCGGGGCAATCAGCCCCAGCATTTT.

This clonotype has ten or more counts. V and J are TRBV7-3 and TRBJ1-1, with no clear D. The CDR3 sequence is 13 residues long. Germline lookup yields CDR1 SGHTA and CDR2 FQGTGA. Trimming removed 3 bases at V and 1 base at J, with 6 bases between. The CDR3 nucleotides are TGTGCCAGCAGCTTCGGCAGGAACACTGAAGCTTTCTTT. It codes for CASSFGRNTEAFF.

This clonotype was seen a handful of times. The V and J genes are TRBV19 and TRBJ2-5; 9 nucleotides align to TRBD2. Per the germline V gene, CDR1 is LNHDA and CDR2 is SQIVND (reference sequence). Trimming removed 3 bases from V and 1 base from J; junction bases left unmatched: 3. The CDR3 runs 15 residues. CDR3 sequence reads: CASSISSGAQETQYF. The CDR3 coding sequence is TGTGCCAGTAGTATCTCTAGCGGGGCCCAAGAGACCCAGTACTTC. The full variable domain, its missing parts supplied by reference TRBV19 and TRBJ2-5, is DGGITQSPKYLFRKEGQNVTLSCEQNLNHDAMYWYRQDPGQGLRLIYYSQIVNDFQKGDIAEGYSVSREKKESFPLTVTSAQKNPTAFYLCASSISSGAQETQYFGPGTRLLVL.

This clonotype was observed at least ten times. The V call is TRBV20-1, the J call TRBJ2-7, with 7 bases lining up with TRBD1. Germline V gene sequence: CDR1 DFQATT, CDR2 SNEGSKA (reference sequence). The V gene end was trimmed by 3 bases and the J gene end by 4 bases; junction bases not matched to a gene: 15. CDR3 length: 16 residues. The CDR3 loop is CSARGIQGVASYEQYF. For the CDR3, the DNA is TGCAGTGCTAGGGGGATTCAGGGGGTCGCCTCTTACGAGCAGTACTTC.

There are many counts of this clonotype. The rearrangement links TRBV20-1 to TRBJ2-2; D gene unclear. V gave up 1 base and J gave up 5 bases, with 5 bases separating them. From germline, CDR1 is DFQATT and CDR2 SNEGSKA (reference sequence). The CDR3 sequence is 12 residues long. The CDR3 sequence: CSARVLTGELFF. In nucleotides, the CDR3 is TGCAGTGCTAGAGTTCTTACCGGGGAGCTGTTTTTT.

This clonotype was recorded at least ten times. In DNA form, the CDR3 reads TGCGCCAGCGATAGACGGGGGCAATACAATGAGCAGTTCTTC. It encodes CASDRRGQYNEQFF. The chain employs TRBV10-2 and TRBJ2-1; D could derive from TRBD1 or TRBD2 (6 bases each). V lost 8 bases and J lost 4, with 15 bases in between. Germline CDR1 WSHSY, CDR2 SAAADI. This CDR3 contains 14 residues.

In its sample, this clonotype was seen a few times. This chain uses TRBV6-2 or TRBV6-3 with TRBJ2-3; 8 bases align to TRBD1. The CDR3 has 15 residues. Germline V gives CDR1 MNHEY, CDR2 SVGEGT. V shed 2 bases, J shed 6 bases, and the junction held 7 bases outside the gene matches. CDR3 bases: TGTGCCAGCAGTTACGCAACGGACAGGGATGATACGCAGTATTTT. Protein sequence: CASSYATDRDDTQYF.

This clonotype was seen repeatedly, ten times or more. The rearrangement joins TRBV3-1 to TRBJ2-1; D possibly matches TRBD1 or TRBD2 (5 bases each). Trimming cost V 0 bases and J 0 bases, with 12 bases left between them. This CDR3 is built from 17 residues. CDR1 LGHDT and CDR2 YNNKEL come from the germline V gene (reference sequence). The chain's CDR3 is CASSQDLGESSYNEQFF. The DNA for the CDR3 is TGTGCCAGCAGCCAAGATTTGGGGGAGAGCTCCTACAATGAGCAGTTCTTC.

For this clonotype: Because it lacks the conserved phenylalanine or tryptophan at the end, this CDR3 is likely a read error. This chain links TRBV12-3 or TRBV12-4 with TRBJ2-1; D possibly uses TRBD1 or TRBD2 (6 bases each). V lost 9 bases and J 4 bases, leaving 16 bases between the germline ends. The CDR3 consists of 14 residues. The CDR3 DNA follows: TGTGCCAGTACCCCGGGGGCGGGTTACAATGAGCAGTTCTCC. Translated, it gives CASTPGAGYNEQFS.

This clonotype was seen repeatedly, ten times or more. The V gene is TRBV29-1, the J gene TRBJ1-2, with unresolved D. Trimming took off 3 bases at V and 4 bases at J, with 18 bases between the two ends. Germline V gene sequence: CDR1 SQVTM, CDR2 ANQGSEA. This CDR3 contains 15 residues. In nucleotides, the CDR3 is TGCAGCGTTGACGTTGAGTGGAACGGCGCCTATGGCTACACCTTC. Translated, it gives CSVDVEWNGAYGYTF.

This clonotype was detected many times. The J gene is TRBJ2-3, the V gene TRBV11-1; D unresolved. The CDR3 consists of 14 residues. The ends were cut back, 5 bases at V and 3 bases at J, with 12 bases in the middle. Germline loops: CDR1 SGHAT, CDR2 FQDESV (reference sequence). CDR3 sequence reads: CASSPRGLTDTQYF. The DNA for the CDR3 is TGTGCCAGCAGCCCGCGAGGATTGACAGATACGCAGTATTTT.

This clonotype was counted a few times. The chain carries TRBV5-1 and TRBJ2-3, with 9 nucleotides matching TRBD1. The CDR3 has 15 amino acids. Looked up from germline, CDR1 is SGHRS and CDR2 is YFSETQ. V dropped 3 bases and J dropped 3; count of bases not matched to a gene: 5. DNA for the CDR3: TGCGCCAGCAGCTGGGGGACAGGGTGTACAGATACGCAGTATTTT. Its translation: CASSWGTGCTDTQYF.